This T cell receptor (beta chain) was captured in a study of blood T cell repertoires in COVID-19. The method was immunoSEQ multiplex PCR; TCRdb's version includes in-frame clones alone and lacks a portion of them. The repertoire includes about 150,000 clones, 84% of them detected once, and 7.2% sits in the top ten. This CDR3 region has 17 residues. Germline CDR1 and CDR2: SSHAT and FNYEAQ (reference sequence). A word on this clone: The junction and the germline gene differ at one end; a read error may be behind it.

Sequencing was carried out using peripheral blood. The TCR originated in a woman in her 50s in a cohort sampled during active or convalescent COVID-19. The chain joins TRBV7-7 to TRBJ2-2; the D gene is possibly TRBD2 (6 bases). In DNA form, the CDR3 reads TGTGCTAGCACTAACACCCGAGGGAGGACGAACACCGGGGAGCTGTTTTTT. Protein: CASTNTRGRTNTGELFF.